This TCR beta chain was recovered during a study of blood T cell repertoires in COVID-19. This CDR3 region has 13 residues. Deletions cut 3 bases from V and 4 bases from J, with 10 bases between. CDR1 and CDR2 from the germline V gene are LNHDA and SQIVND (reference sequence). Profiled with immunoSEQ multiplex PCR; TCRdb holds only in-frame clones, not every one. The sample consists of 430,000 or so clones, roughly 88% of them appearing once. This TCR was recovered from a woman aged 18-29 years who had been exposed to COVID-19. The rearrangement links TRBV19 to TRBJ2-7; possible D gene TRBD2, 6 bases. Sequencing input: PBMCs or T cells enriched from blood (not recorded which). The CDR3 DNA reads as TGTGCCAGTAGTATTCGGCGGGATTACGAGCAGTACTTC. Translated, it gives CASSIRRDYEQYF.